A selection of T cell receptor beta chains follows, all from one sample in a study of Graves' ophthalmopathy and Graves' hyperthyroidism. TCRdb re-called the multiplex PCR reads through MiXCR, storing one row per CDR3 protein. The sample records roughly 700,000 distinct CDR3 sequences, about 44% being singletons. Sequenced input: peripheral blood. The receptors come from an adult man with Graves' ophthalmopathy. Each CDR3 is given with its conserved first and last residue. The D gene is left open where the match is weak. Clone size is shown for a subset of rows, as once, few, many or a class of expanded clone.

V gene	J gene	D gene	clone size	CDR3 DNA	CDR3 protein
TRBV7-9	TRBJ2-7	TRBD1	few	TGTGCCAGCAGCTTCTCCTCCAAGCTGTGGACAGGGGTATTCGACGAGCAGTACTTC	CASSFSSKLWTGVFDEQYF
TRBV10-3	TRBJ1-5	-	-	TGTGCCAGCAGTTGGGGACAAAATAGCAATCAGCCCCAGCATTTT	CASSWGQNSNQPQHF
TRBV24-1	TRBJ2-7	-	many	TGTGCCACCAGTGACCAAGGACTGGACGAGCAGTACTTC	CATSDQGLDEQYF
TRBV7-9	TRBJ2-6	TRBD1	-	TGTGCCAGCAGGGGGGGACAGGGGGCTACCGGGGCCAACGTCCTGACTTTC	CASRGGQGATGANVLTF
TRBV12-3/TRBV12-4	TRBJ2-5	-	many	TGTGCCAGCAGCCCGTATGGGGAGACCCAGTACTTC	CASSPYGETQYF
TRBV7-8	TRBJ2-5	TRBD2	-	TGTGCCAGCAGACGGACTAGCGGGAGGAAAGGGCAAGAGACCCAGTACTTC	CASRRTSGRKGQETQYF
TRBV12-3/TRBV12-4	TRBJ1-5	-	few	TGTGCCAGCAGTTCCTCGATGGGGCCCGAGGGACAGCCCCAGCATTTT	CASSSSMGPEGQPQHF
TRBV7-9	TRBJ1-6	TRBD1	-	TGTGCCAGCAGCTCCATTGACAGGGTCTATAATTCACCCCTCCACTTT	CASSSIDRVYNSPLHF
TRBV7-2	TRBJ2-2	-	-	TGTGCCAGCAGCTTAGATGCAGGGGGGTTCGGGGAGCTGTTTTTT	CASSLDAGGFGELFF
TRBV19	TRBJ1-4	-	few	TGTGCCAGTAGTATAGATCGTCGGGTAGAGAAACTGTTTTTT	CASSIDRRVEKLFF
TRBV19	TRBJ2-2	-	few	TGTGCCAGTAGTATAATCAGGGATGACGGGGAGCTGTTTTTT	CASSIIRDDGELFF
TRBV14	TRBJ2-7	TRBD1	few	TGTGCCAGCAGCCAAGTTACAGGGGGGACCTACGAGCAGTACTTC	CASSQVTGGTYEQYF
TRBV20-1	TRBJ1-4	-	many	TGCAGTGCTAGACGGACAGCTTTTAATGAAAAACTGTTTTTT	CSARRTAFNEKLFF